This T cell receptor beta chain is drawn from a study of blood T cells in healthy people across ages. In its sample, this clonotype was seen a few times. The length of the CDR3 is 13 residues. Germline trimming cut 5 bases from V and 5 bases from J; bases unmatched to any gene: 3. Germline assignment: CDR1 SGHTA and CDR2 FQGTGA. A second PCR of 7 to 11 cycles used a sample-barcoded 5' primer and a J-beta primer mix. TCRdb re-called the 5' RACE reads with MiXCR, one entry per CDR3 protein. The data contain roughly 700,000 distinct CDR3 sequences, just under 25% of them singletons. This same sample was also taken into another study, of T cells of mothers and their children. From that study: Microchimeric T cell clones that persisted were not detected.

This clonotype originated in a boy aged 5 to 17 in good health. Input material: blood. The chain has TRBV7-3 and TRBJ2-3; 8 bases are a match to TRBD1. CDR3 DNA sequence: TGTGCCAGCAGCGCAACAGGGGGAGATACGCAGTATTTT. It is translated as CASSATGGDTQYF.